These 27 T cell receptor beta chains were sequenced from one sample in a study of T cell changes during pregnancy in multiple sclerosis. Profiling relied on immunoSEQ multiplex PCR, and the TCRdb table lists in-frame clones only, not all of them. The sample has about 38,000 clones, about nine tenths seen once. Sequencing used CD4+ T cells from peripheral blood mononuclear cells, obtained in the third trimester of pregnancy. Receptor source: a female donor in good health, enrolled as a control in a pregnancy study.

The chain joins TRBV28 to TRBJ2-4, with a weak D call TRBD2 (7 bases). Germline loops: CDR1 MDHEN, CDR2 SYDVKM. V lost 3 bases, J lost 2 bases, and 11 bases lay in between. CDR3 length: 15 residues. The CDR3 is CASSLGGLTKNIQYF. CDR3 coding DNA: TGTGCCAGCAGTTTGGGGGGGCTTACCAAAAACATTCAGTACTTC.

The chain uses TRBV27 and TRBJ2-1; 7 bases agree with TRBD2. Germline V gene lookup returns CDR1 MNHEY and CDR2 SMNVEV (reference sequence). J was trimmed by 8 bases and V by 1 base; bases with no gene match: 5. This CDR3 region has 14 residues. This chain's CDR3 is CASSLWGGGDEQFF. The CDR3 nucleotides are TGTGCCAGCAGTTTATGGGGGGGAGGGGATGAGCAGTTCTTC.

This rearrangement joins TRBV7-6 to TRBJ2-2; D is unclear. V was cut by 8 bases and J by 0 bases, with 13 bases left in between. The germline V gene has CDR1 SGHVS and CDR2 FNYEAQ. The CDR3 length is 15 residues. CDR3 in DNA: TGTGCCAGCCAAAAGGAACAGACGAACACCGGGGAGCTGTTTTTT. This translates into CASQKEQTNTGELFF.

This rearrangement joins TRBV2 to TRBJ1-1, with D unclear. The CDR3 loop spans 13 amino acids. Germline CDR1 and CDR2: SNHLY and FYNNEI. With 2 bases removed from V and 5 bases from J, the gap between germline ends came to 9 bases. CDR3 DNA sequence: TGTGCCAGCAGTGAATATGAAGAGACTGAAGCTTTCTTT. This gives the protein CASSEYEETEAFF.

This chain links TRBV19 with TRBJ1-2; D unclear. Germline V gene lookup returns CDR1 LNHDA and CDR2 SQIVND (reference sequence). The CDR3 covers 13 residues. Trimming removed 11 bases from V and 8 bases from J, with 21 bases in between. The chain's CDR3 is CAVRRRFSDGYTF. The CDR3 region has the DNA TGTGCCGTTCGGAGGAGGTTCTCCGACGGCTACACCTTC.

As for this clone: At one of its ends the junction is not consistent with the germline gene, which may arise from a read error. The chain joins TRBV14 to TRBJ2-7, with a tentative D call TRBD2 (5 bases). The CDR3 is made up of 10 amino acids. Germline V CDR1 and CDR2: SGHDN, FVKESK. The CDR3 nucleotides are TGTGCCAGCAGCCTTCCCGGGAAGGGATTC. Translating gives CASSLPGKGF. The variable domain in full, with the rest retrieved from reference TRBV14 and TRBJ2-7, is EAGVTQFPSHSVIEKGQTVTLRCDPISGHDNLYWYRRVMGKEIKFLLHFVKESKQDESGMPNNRFLAERTGGTYSTLKVQPAELEDSGVYFCASSLPGKGFGPGTRLTVT.

The chain couples TRBV5-4 to TRBJ2-1; TRBD1 is a possible D gene (5 bases). This CDR3 comprises 12 residues. Germline loops: CDR1 SGHNT, CDR2 YYREEE (reference sequence). V lost 4 bases to trimming and J lost 6 bases, with 8 bases between them. The CDR3 DNA is TGTGCCAGCAGCAATCAGGGCAATGAGCAGTTCTTC. This encodes CASSNQGNEQFF.

The chain links TRBV9 to TRBJ2-7; 12 bases match TRBD1. V gave up 4 bases and J gave up 6 bases; unmatched junction bases: 11. This CDR3 spans 16 amino acids. CDR1 SGDLS and CDR2 YYNGEE come from the germline V gene. CDR3 sequence: CASSHGFGTGGGEQYF. The CDR3 DNA sequence: TGTGCCAGCAGCCATGGATTCGGGACAGGGGGCGGCGAGCAGTACTTC.

V gene TRBV7-9 combines with J gene TRBJ2-1, with 7 bases that match TRBD2. The CDR3 extends over 15 amino acids. CDR1 is SEHNR, CDR2 FQNEAQ, per germline (reference sequence). The V gene end was trimmed by 6 bases and the J gene end by 5 bases; junction bases not matched to a gene: 10. Here the CDR3 DNA reads TGTGCCAGCAGACATAGGGCTAGCGGAAACAATGAGCAGTTCTTC. Encoded protein: CASRHRASGNNEQFF.

As DNA, the CDR3 is TGCGCCAGCAGCACAGGACAGCTCTACAATGAGCAGTTCTTC. Translated, it gives CASSTGQLYNEQFF. The gene calls are TRBV5-1 and TRBJ2-1, with a tentative D call TRBD1 (6 bases). This CDR3 is 14 amino acids long. Trimming took off 4 bases at V and 3 bases at J, with 11 bases between the two ends. CDR1 SGHRS and CDR2 YFSETQ come from the germline V gene.

This CDR3 reads CASGSGNTIYF. The CDR3 DNA reads as TGTGCTAGTGGTTCGGGAAACACCATATATTTT. V usage is TRBV12-5 and J usage is TRBJ1-3; no clear D. The CDR3 is made up of 11 amino acids. Trimming removed 4 bases at V and 4 bases at J, with 2 bases between. The germline gives CDR1 LGHNT, CDR2 FRNRAP.

Only one count was recorded for this clone. CDR3 DNA sequence: TGTGCCAGCAGTGAAGTTTTTAGCGGGGCCTCTGGGGCCAACGTCCTGACTTTC. Protein sequence: CASSEVFSGASGANVLTF. V gene TRBV6-1 combines with J gene TRBJ2-6; 8 nucleotides align to TRBD2. This CDR3 comprises 18 residues. Germline CDR1 and CDR2: MNHNS and SASEGT. V gave up 1 base and J gave up 0 bases; unmatched junction bases: 5.

The chain couples TRBV13 to TRBJ1-3, with D perhaps matching TRBD1 (6 bases). Germline CDR1 and CDR2: PRHDT and FYEKMQ (reference sequence). The CDR3 loop spans 13 amino acids. The V and J ends lost 7 bases and 8 bases respectively, with 15 bases between them. CDR3 region: CASTGLGADTIYF. For the CDR3, the DNA is TGTGCCAGCACCGGGTTGGGGGCTGACACCATATATTTT. The entire variable domain, with the rest obtained from reference TRBV13 and TRBJ1-3, is as follows: AAGVIQSPRHLIKEKRETATLKCYPIPRHDTVYWYQQGPGQDPQFLISFYEKMQSDKGSIPDRFSAQQFSDYHSELNMSSLELGDSALYFCASTGLGADTIYFGEGSWLTVV.

The V and J genes are TRBV6-1 and TRBJ1-3, with TRBD1 as a possible D gene (5 bases). From germline, CDR1 is MNHNS and CDR2 SASEGT. The CDR3 is made up of 13 amino acids. V lost 5 bases and J lost 3, with 8 bases in between. The CDR3 is CASSQGSGNTIYF. CDR3 sequence (DNA): TGTGCCAGCAGTCAGGGTAGTGGAAACACCATATATTTT.

The rearrangement links TRBV5-1 to TRBJ2-3, with a possible D match to TRBD2 (6 bases). The CDR3 sequence is 14 residues long. Looked up from germline, CDR1 is SGHRS and CDR2 is YFSETQ. The V and J ends lost 7 bases and 0 bases respectively, with 12 bases between them. Here the CDR3 DNA reads TGCGCCAGCCGCCGGGGGATTAGCACAGATACGCAGTATTTT. It codes for CASRRGISTDTQYF.

V is TRBV2 and J is TRBJ1-5, with TRBD1 matching 8 bases. V lost 5 bases and J lost 4; bases outside the gene matches: 10. Germline values: CDR1 SNHLY, CDR2 FYNNEI. This CDR3 has 16 amino acids. In DNA, the CDR3 is TGTGCCAGCAGTCCCCATCCAGGACAGGGAAATCAGCCCCAGCATTTT. This sequence encodes CASSPHPGQGNQPQHF.

This sequence joins TRBV4-1 and TRBJ2-2; tentative D call: TRBD1 (6 bases). The V gene lost 3 bases and the J gene lost 0 bases, with 11 bases spanning the gap. The CDR3 is 16 residues long. Per germline, CDR1 MGHRA and CDR2 YSYEKL. The CDR3 spells CASSQQQGPNTGELFF. For the CDR3, the DNA is TGCGCCAGCAGCCAGCAACAGGGACCGAACACCGGGGAGCTGTTTTTT.

This chain connects TRBV28 to TRBJ2-3; 8 positions agree with TRBD2. The CDR3 covers 14 residues. Germline-derived CDR1 and CDR2 are MDHEN and SYDVKM. Trimming cost V 4 bases and J 0 bases; bases outside gene matches: 0. This chain's CDR3 is CASSSSGSTDTQYF. The DNA for the CDR3 is TGTGCCAGCAGTTCTAGCGGGAGCACAGATACGCAGTATTTT. The full variable domain, with the rest looked up from reference TRBV28 and TRBJ2-3, is DVKVTQSSRYLVKRTGEKVFLECVQDMDHENMFWYRQDPGLGLRLIYFSYDVKMKEKGDIPEGYSVSREKKERFSLILESASTNQTSMYLCASSSSGSTDTQYFGPGTRLTVL.

This sequence joins TRBV18 and TRBJ2-3, with D possibly TRBD2 on 6 matching bases. Germline V gene sequence: CDR1 KGHSH, CDR2 LQKENI. Trimming took 3 bases from V and 6 from J, leaving 13 bases between them. This CDR3 is 14 amino acids long. The CDR3 region has the DNA TGTGCCAGCTCACCTGCGACTAGAAGTGATACGCAGTATTTT. Encoded protein: CASSPATRSDTQYF.

The chain links TRBV18 to TRBJ1-3; 7 nucleotides align to TRBD1. The CDR3 sequence is 14 residues long. CDR1 and CDR2 (germline): KGHSH, LQKENI. V shed 3 bases and J 7 bases; nucleotides not matched to a gene: 6. CDR3 in amino acids: CASSPPGQKNTIYF. CDR3 in DNA: TGTGCCAGCTCACCGCCGGGACAGAAGAACACCATATATTTT.

For the CDR3, the DNA is TGCGCCAGCAGCTTACACACAGATACGCAGTATTTT. Translated: CASSLHTDTQYF. V gene TRBV5-1 combines with J gene TRBJ2-3, with unresolved D. V was shortened by 2 bases and J by 2 bases, with 3 bases between the two germline ends. The germline V gene encodes CDR1 SGHRS and CDR2 YFSETQ. CDR3 length: 12 amino acids.

This chain connects TRBV5-4 to TRBJ1-6, with a possible D match to TRBD1 (5 bases). CDR3 length: 13 amino acids. Germline lookup yields CDR1 SGHNT and CDR2 YYREEE (reference sequence). V was shortened by 0 bases and J by 13 bases, with 11 bases between the two germline ends. CDR3 coding DNA: TGTGCCAGCAGCTTGGAACAGGATGGTCCCCTCCACTTT. This codes for CASSLEQDGPLHF.

The chain uses TRBV15 and TRBJ1-1; a possible D gene is TRBD1 (6 bases). In germline, CDR1 is LNHNV, CDR2 YYDKDF (reference sequence). V was pared by 4 bases and J by 3 bases, with 9 bases between. The CDR3 is 13 residues long. DNA of the CDR3: TGTGCCACCAGCACCAAGGGGGACACTGAAGCTTTCTTT. This codes for CATSTKGDTEAFF.

The table lists this clone with a count of one. The chain joins TRBV5-1 to TRBJ2-2, with TRBD2 matching over 7 bases. The V and J ends lost 4 bases and 5 bases, in that order; junction bases with no gene match: 11. Germline V CDR1 and CDR2: SGHRS, YFSETQ. CDR3 size: 16 residues. CDR3 bases: TGCGCCAGCAGCCCAGCGGGACCTCAGCGGACCGGGGAGCTGTTTTTT. It codes for CASSPAGPQRTGELFF.

The gene calls are TRBV9 and TRBJ1-5; 9 nucleotides agree with TRBD1. V dropped 3 bases and J dropped 6; count of bases not matched to a gene: 10. The CDR3 extends over 16 amino acids. Germline-derived CDR1 and CDR2 are SGDLS and YYNGEE. The CDR3 coding sequence is TGTGCCAGCAGCGCGTCCCCCGGGACAGGGATTCAGCCCCAGCATTTT. Translated, it gives CASSASPGTGIQPQHF.

The chain carries TRBV6-7 and TRBJ2-3, with 7 bases aligning to TRBD2. TRBV6-7 is marked as an open reading frame, function uncertain. With V trimmed by 2 bases and J by 3 bases, 2 bases remained unmatched. The CDR3 has 14 amino acids. CDR3 coding DNA: TGTGCCAGCAGTTACCAAGCGGGGACAGATACGCAGTATTTT. Translated: CASSYQAGTDTQYF.

This chain joins TRBV2 and TRBJ1-2; TRBD1 is a possible D gene (6 bases). V shed 5 bases and J shed 4 bases, with 11 bases lying between them. This CDR3 is built from 13 residues. Germline assignment: CDR1 SNHLY and CDR2 FYNNEI. CDR3 sequence: CASSIQGLYGYTF. The CDR3 nucleotides are TGTGCCAGCAGTATACAGGGCCTCTATGGCTACACCTTC.